The 22 T cell receptor beta chains given below trace back to one sample, sequenced in a study of CD8 T cells in ankylosing spondylitis. These receptors' targets are unknown. TCRdb reprocessed the 5' RACE reads with MiXCR, giving one entry per CDR3 protein. The table records fewer than 500,000 distinct CDR3 sequences, about 20% of them present only once. Whole-study findings and limits: Among TCR beta sequences, a motif of eight highly homologous variants appeared characteristic of ankylosing spondylitis blood.

The sequenced sample was blood, either unsorted or a sorted T cell fraction (not recorded which). These receptors were collected from a male donor with ankylosing spondylitis.

This clonotype was seen only a few times. This sequence joins TRBV12-3 or TRBV12-4 and TRBJ2-3; D could derive from TRBD1 or TRBD2 (6 bases each). The CDR3 sequence is 16 residues long. Deletions cut 1 base from V and 4 bases from J, with 15 bases between. The CDR3 sequence is CASSLVRQAGSDTQYF. In DNA, the CDR3 is TGTGCCAGCAGTTTAGTTCGACAGGCGGGGTCAGATACGCAGTATTTT.

This clonotype was seen a handful of times. The rearrangement joins TRBV5-1 to TRBJ2-3, with 11 bases lining up with TRBD2. The V gene's germline CDR1 is SGHRS and CDR2 YFSETQ. Trimming removed 4 bases from V and 6 bases from J; junction bases left unmatched: 10. The CDR3 totals 16 residues. The CDR3 is CASSPQTSGTGDTQYF. The CDR3 DNA is TGCGCCAGCAGCCCCCAGACTAGCGGGACAGGGGATACGCAGTATTTT.

This clonotype appeared a few times. The gene calls are TRBV6-1 and TRBJ1-2; unclear D gene. Per the germline V gene, CDR1 is MNHNS and CDR2 is SASEGT. V was clipped by 6 bases and J by 3 bases, with 11 bases between them. The CDR3 covers 13 residues. CDR3 nucleotide sequence: TGTGCCAGCAGGGAACCGGGATACTATGGCTACACCTTC. It is translated as CASREPGYYGYTF.

The V and J genes are TRBV4-3 and TRBJ1-4, with D possibly matching TRBD1 (6 bases). The CDR3 is made up of 15 amino acids. The V gene lost 0 bases and the J gene lost 8 bases, with 13 bases spanning the gap. Germline V CDR1 and CDR2: LGHNA, YSLEER. The CDR3 here is CASSQEYNREEKLFF. Here the CDR3 DNA reads TGCGCCAGCAGCCAAGAGTACAACAGGGAAGAAAAACTGTTTTTT.

This clonotype appeared once. The genes are TRBV6-2 or TRBV6-3 and TRBJ2-5; D is unclear. Germline CDR1 is MNHEY and CDR2 is SVGEGT. V lost 8 bases, J lost 4 bases, and 17 bases lay in between. The CDR3 runs to 14 residues. The CDR3 sequence is CASSRDGVRETQYF. The DNA for the CDR3 is TGTGCCAGCTCGAGAGACGGAGTACGAGAGACCCAGTACTTC.

The chain combines TRBV7-2 with TRBJ2-2, with D maybe TRBD2 (6 bases). The CDR3 length is 15 residues. Germline lookup yields CDR1 SGHTA and CDR2 FQGNSA. Trimming removed 1 base at V and 5 bases at J, with 11 bases between. The CDR3 loop reads CASSLVTSGTGELFF. CDR3 DNA sequence: TGTGCCAGCAGCTTAGTGACTAGTGGTACCGGGGAGCTGTTTTTT.

CDR3 amino acids: CASSQDRGGFSYEQYF. As DNA, the CDR3 is TGTGCCAGCAGCCAAGACAGGGGAGGCTTCTCCTACGAGCAGTACTTC. This rearrangement joins TRBV14 to TRBJ2-7; the D call may be TRBD1 or TRBD2 (6 bases each). Deletions cut 0 bases from V and 0 bases from J, with 12 bases between. There are 16 residues in the CDR3. Germline CDR1 reads SGHDN; CDR2 reads FVKESK.

A few counts support this clonotype. The CDR3: CASSSSPTQETQYF. The CDR3 DNA follows: TGTGCCAGCAGTTCCTCCCCCACCCAAGAGACCCAGTACTTC. The chain is built from TRBV27 and TRBJ2-5; D gene unclear. Trimming stripped 4 bases from V and 1 base from J, with 10 bases between. The CDR3 has 14 residues. Germline V CDR1 and CDR2: MNHEY, SMNVEV (reference sequence).

V usage is TRBV10-1 and J usage is TRBJ2-4; D remains ambiguous. V was cut by 6 bases and J by 0 bases, with 12 bases left in between. Germline V gives CDR1 WNHNN, CDR2 SYGVQD (reference sequence). The CDR3 totals 15 residues. The CDR3 region is CASSEGTGAKNIQYF. The CDR3 DNA sequence: TGCGCCAGCAGCGAAGGTACGGGAGCCAAAAACATTCAGTACTTC.

This clonotype came up a few times. The genes are TRBV10-3 and TRBJ2-5; 10 bases align to TRBD1. The junction had 6 bases not matched to a gene; V was cut back by 6 bases and J by 2 bases. In germline, CDR1 is ENHRY, CDR2 SYGVKD. This CDR3 has 15 residues. This chain's CDR3 is CAISGQGVVQETQYF. The CDR3 nucleotides are TGTGCCATCAGCGGACAGGGGGTAGTACAAGAGACCCAGTACTTC.

The J gene is TRBJ2-1, the V gene TRBV7-9; 12 bases line up with TRBD2. This CDR3 has 16 residues. CDR1 is SEHNR and CDR2 is FQNEAQ in the germline V gene (reference sequence). With 4 bases clipped from V and 7 bases from J, the junction kept 8 bases outside the gene matches. This chain's CDR3 is CASSSWTSGKGNEQFF. The CDR3 nucleotides read TGTGCCAGCAGCTCCTGGACTAGCGGGAAGGGGAATGAGCAGTTCTTC.

V usage is TRBV25-1 and J usage is TRBJ1-2; D remains ambiguous. The CDR3 is 13 amino acids. Trimming removed 3 bases at V and 2 bases at J, with 7 bases between. CDR1 is MGHDK, CDR2 SYGVNS, per germline. CDR3 amino acids: CASSDRGNYGYTF. In DNA form, the CDR3 reads TGTGCCAGCAGTGATCGAGGGAACTATGGCTACACCTTC.

This clonotype has ten or more counts. One end of the junction varies from germline; a read error may be responsible. The chain couples TRBV7-7 to TRBJ2-2; 7 bases align to TRBD1. Per germline, CDR1 SSHAT and CDR2 FNYEAQ (reference sequence). This CDR3 has 17 amino acids. This CDR3 is CASSLIPGQQNTGELFF. The DNA of the CDR3 is TGTGCTAGCAGCTTAATACCGGGACAGCAAAACACCGGGGAGCTGTTTTTT.

The chain uses TRBV18 and TRBJ2-6; possibly TRBD2 for D (6 bases). Trimming cost V 5 bases and J 2 bases, with 13 bases left between them. This CDR3 has 16 residues. In germline, CDR1 is KGHSH, CDR2 LQKENI. In DNA, the CDR3 is TGTGCCAGCTCAAGTCTCGGAGGGGCTGGGGCCAACGTCCTGACTTTC. Protein sequence: CASSSLGGAGANVLTF.

The V and J genes are TRBV18 and TRBJ1-6; 7 bases are a match to TRBD1. The germline V gene encodes CDR1 KGHSH and CDR2 LQKENI. V was pared by 6 bases and J by 7 bases, with 9 bases of the junction left unmatched. The CDR3 is made up of 15 amino acids. The DNA for the CDR3 is TGTGCCAGCTCGCAATCCGACAGGGTGAATTCACCCCTCCACTTT. Protein sequence: CASSQSDRVNSPLHF.

The chain joins TRBV7-9 to TRBJ2-3, with 11 bases fitting TRBD2. Germline V gene data show CDR1 as SEHNR and CDR2 as FQNEAQ (reference sequence). V lost 4 bases, J lost 2 bases, and 5 bases stayed unmatched. This CDR3 has 16 amino acids. As DNA, the CDR3 is TGTGCCAGCAGCTCAGGGACTAGCGGTCACACAGATACGCAGTATTTT. It yields the protein CASSSGTSGHTDTQYF.

This clonotype has a handful of counts. The gene calls are TRBV20-1 and TRBJ1-6; D is ambiguous. In germline, CDR1 is DFQATT, CDR2 SNEGSKA (reference sequence). With 0 bases removed from V and 8 bases from J, the gap between germline ends came to 14 bases. The CDR3 spans 15 residues. The CDR3 sequence: CSARDRRRPDSPLHF. In DNA form, the CDR3 reads TGCAGTGCTAGAGACCGGAGGAGGCCGGATTCACCCCTCCACTTT.

This clonotype was counted at least ten times. This chain uses TRBV29-1 with TRBJ2-3; TRBD2 matches at 13 bases. CDR3 length: 15 amino acids. Germline V CDR1 and CDR2: SQVTM, ANQGSEA. J gave up 3 bases and V 6 bases, and 6 bases lay outside the gene matches. CDR3 sequence reads: CSVDGTSGKTDTQYF. The CDR3 DNA follows: TGCAGCGTCGATGGGACTAGCGGGAAAACAGATACGCAGTATTTT.

This clonotype turned up a few times. The chain links TRBV5-1 to TRBJ2-7, with TRBD2 identical over 8 bases. Germline V gene sequence: CDR1 SGHRS, CDR2 YFSETQ. V was clipped by 4 bases and J by 3 bases; unmatched bases: 6. The length of the CDR3 is 14 residues. For the CDR3, the DNA is TGCGCCAGCAGCCACGGGACTAGGGTCTACGAGCAGTACTTC. This gives the protein CASSHGTRVYEQYF.

The rearrangement joins TRBV6-8 to TRBJ2-2; D is ambiguous. The CDR3 covers 16 residues. Trimming shortened V by 0 bases and J by 2 bases, and 10 bases separated the two germline ends. The germline V gene has CDR1 MNHGY and CDR2 SAAAGT. The CDR3 loop reads CASSYSATTNTGELFF. The CDR3 DNA is TGTGCCAGCAGTTACTCGGCCACTACTAACACCGGGGAGCTGTTTTTT.

There are a few counts of this clonotype. The J gene is TRBJ2-2, the V gene TRBV7-2, with 10 nucleotides matching TRBD1. V was clipped by 3 bases and J by 6 bases; unmatched bases: 4. CDR1 is SGHTA, CDR2 FQGNSA, per germline. This CDR3 has 15 residues. CDR3 nucleotide sequence: TGTGCCAGCAGCTTCCGACAGGGGGCGGCCGGGGAGCTGTTTTTT. It yields the protein CASSFRQGAAGELFF.

The chain couples TRBV2 to TRBJ1-4, with 8 bases lining up with TRBD1. V trimming: 8 bases; J trimming: 6 bases; junction bases outside the gene matches: 8. CDR3 length: 14 amino acids. Germline assignment: CDR1 SNHLY and CDR2 FYNNEI. In DNA form, the CDR3 reads TGTGCCAGCCAGACAGGGGACATCGATGAAAAACTGTTTTTT. This translates into CASQTGDIDEKLFF.